These 19 T cell receptor beta chains came from one sample sequenced in a study of T cell responses to AZD1222 COVID-19 vaccine. Clones were sequenced by immunoSEQ multiplex PCR, and TCRdb holds only the in-frame ones, with some missing. The sample lists some 140,000 clones; around four fifths were seen once. The material sequenced was peripheral blood, taken on day 0 of AZD1222 vaccination. These receptors were collected from an adult in good health.

The J gene is TRBJ1-1, the V gene TRBV5-1, with D perhaps matching TRBD1 (5 bases). The CDR3 length is 13 residues. The V end lost 1 base, the J end lost 5 bases, and 9 bases lay between the germline ends. Germline assignment: CDR1 SGHRS and CDR2 YFSETQ. The CDR3 nucleotides are TGCGCCAGCAGCTTGCAGGGAAGGACTGAAGCTTTCTTT. It encodes CASSLQGRTEAFF.

The chain links TRBV6-6 to TRBJ1-2; no reliable D call. The V gene lost 0 bases and the J gene lost 4 bases, with 3 bases spanning the gap. This CDR3 is built from 12 residues. Germline-derived CDR1 and CDR2 are MNHNY and SVGAGI (reference sequence). CDR3 residues: CASSYSAYGYTF. The DNA of the CDR3 is TGTGCCAGCAGTTACTCAGCCTATGGCTACACCTTC.

The chain is built from TRBV3-1 (or the pseudogene TRBV3-2) and TRBJ1-1; the D gene is possibly TRBD1 (6 bases). The germline V gene has CDR1 LGHDT and CDR2 YNNKEL (reference sequence). Trimming pared 3 bases from V and 1 base from J, leaving 12 bases between. The CDR3 is made up of 15 amino acids. The DNA of the CDR3 is TGTGCCAGCAGCCAGCGTGGGGGCACGAACACTGAAGCTTTCTTT. As protein: CASSQRGGTNTEAFF.

This chain joins TRBV28 and TRBJ2-3; 12 bases are shared with TRBD2. Germline V gene sequence: CDR1 MDHEN, CDR2 SYDVKM. This CDR3 is 16 amino acids long. V was pared by 5 bases and J by 1 base, with 4 bases of the junction left unmatched. The CDR3 nucleotides read TGTGCCAGCAGTAAGACTAGCGGGGGCGGCACAGATACGCAGTATTTT. Its translation: CASSKTSGGGTDTQYF. Based on the CDR3 plus reference TRBV28 and TRBJ2-3, the full variable domain is DVKVTQSSRYLVKRTGEKVFLECVQDMDHENMFWYRQDPGLGLRLIYFSYDVKMKEKGDIPEGYSVSREKKERFSLILESASTNQTSMYLCASSKTSGGGTDTQYFGPGTRLTVL.

The V call is TRBV3-1 (or the pseudogene TRBV3-2), the J call TRBJ1-1; TRBD1 matches at 7 bases. Germline CDR1 LGHDT, CDR2 YNNKEL (reference sequence). CDR3 length equals 16 residues. V was pared by 0 bases and J by 4 bases, with 8 bases of the junction left unmatched. The CDR3 sequence: CASSQEGGRRGTEAFF. The CDR3 coding sequence is TGTGCCAGCAGCCAAGAAGGGGGCCGGAGGGGCACTGAAGCTTTCTTT.

This clone appeared once. This sequence joins TRBV5-1 and TRBJ2-3; D remains unclear. The V and J ends lost 4 bases and 2 bases respectively, with 14 bases between them. Germline V gives CDR1 SGHRS, CDR2 YFSETQ. The CDR3 has 15 amino acids. DNA of the CDR3: TGCGCCAGCAGCCCTGGTGATGGGTTCACAGATACGCAGTATTTT. It yields the protein CASSPGDGFTDTQYF.

This clone was detected a few times. The rearrangement joins TRBV3-1 (or the pseudogene TRBV3-2) to TRBJ2-3; 8 bases match TRBD2. The trim removed 1 base at V and 1 base at J, leaving 10 bases unmatched. CDR1 and CDR2 from the germline V gene are LGHDT and YNNKEL (reference sequence). The CDR3 has 18 residues. The CDR3 is CASSQVGRGAGGTDTQYF. The CDR3 nucleotides read TGTGCCAGCAGCCAAGTTGGCCGCGGAGCGGGGGGCACAGATACGCAGTATTTT.

The chain uses TRBV19 and TRBJ1-1, with D possibly matching TRBD1 (5 bases). The CDR3 runs 16 residues. In germline, CDR1 is LNHDA, CDR2 SQIVND (reference sequence). V was trimmed by 0 bases and J by 5 bases, leaving 16 bases between them. CDR3 in amino acids: CASSIEGGRASTEAFF. CDR3 bases: TGTGCCAGTAGTATAGAGGGCGGCAGGGCGAGTACTGAAGCTTTCTTT. Based on the CDR3 plus reference TRBV19 and TRBJ1-1, the full variable domain is DGGITQSPKYLFRKEGQNVTLSCEQNLNHDAMYWYRQDPGQGLRLIYYSQIVNDFQKGDIAEGYSVSREKKESFPLTVTSAQKNPTAFYLCASSIEGGRASTEAFFGQGTRLTVV.

The chain uses TRBV28 and TRBJ1-3, with 10 positions matching TRBD1. In germline, CDR1 is MDHEN, CDR2 SYDVKM. The trim removed 5 bases at V and 0 bases at J, leaving 4 bases unmatched. The CDR3 loop spans 16 amino acids. The CDR3 sequence: CASSDRTGGSGNTIYF. CDR3 sequence (DNA): TGTGCCAGCAGTGATAGGACAGGGGGCTCTGGAAACACCATATATTTT.

The genes are TRBV19 and TRBJ1-1; D gene unclear. Germline values: CDR1 LNHDA, CDR2 SQIVND (reference sequence). CDR3 length: 14 amino acids. V shed 7 bases and J shed 4 bases, with 16 bases lying between them. Written as DNA, the CDR3 is TGTGCCAGTAATGGGAAACCCGGCGGCACTGAAGCTTTCTTT. As protein: CASNGKPGGTEAFF.

The chain employs TRBV5-1 and TRBJ2-1, with TRBD2 matching over 9 bases. Per the germline V gene, CDR1 is SGHRS and CDR2 is YFSETQ. This CDR3 has 14 residues. The J segment lost 5 bases and the V segment lost 0 bases, leaving 0 bases of the junction unmatched. The CDR3 DNA follows: TGCGCCAGCAGCTTGGAGCGGGGGGACAATGAGCAGTTCTTC. Residues: CASSLERGDNEQFF.

This chain joins TRBV28 and TRBJ2-7; no reliable D call. Trimming removed 5 bases from V and 4 bases from J, with 21 bases in between. The CDR3 consists of 16 residues. Germline lookup yields CDR1 MDHEN and CDR2 SYDVKM. The DNA for the CDR3 is TGTGCCAGCAGTCCCTCAGGTCGAGGTTTGGGGTACGAGCAGTACTTC. Translation gives CASSPSGRGLGYEQYF.

V gene TRBV27 combines with J gene TRBJ1-3, with D unclear. CDR1 is MNHEY and CDR2 is SMNVEV in the germline V gene (reference sequence). This CDR3 comprises 11 residues. V was trimmed by 8 bases and J by 0 bases, leaving 2 bases between them. The chain's CDR3 is CASGSGNTIYF. For the CDR3, the DNA is TGTGCCAGCGGCTCTGGAAACACCATATATTTT.

The chain couples TRBV7-2 to TRBJ1-5, with D unclear. Germline V gene lookup returns CDR1 SGHTA and CDR2 FQGNSA. Between the trimmed V and J ends, which lost 2 bases and 6 bases, there was a span of 17 bases. This CDR3 is 16 amino acids long. CDR3 sequence (DNA): TGTGCCAGCAGCTTACAGGTTGCAGGAGTCGGTCAGCCCCAGCATTTT. This sequence encodes CASSLQVAGVGQPQHF.

This clone occurred once. The gene calls are TRBV28 and TRBJ2-2; maybe TRBD2 (5 bases). From germline, CDR1 is MDHEN and CDR2 SYDVKM. The V end was cut by 6 bases, the J end by 2 bases, with 13 bases between. This CDR3 has 15 residues. CDR3 region: CASRGGGLNTGELFF. DNA of the CDR3: TGTGCCAGCAGGGGTGGCGGGCTAAACACCGGGGAGCTGTTTTTT.

This clone occurred once. The chain carries TRBV3-1 (or the pseudogene TRBV3-2) and TRBJ2-6; D unresolved. The CDR3 totals 16 residues. CDR1 and CDR2 (germline): LGHDT, YNNKEL (reference sequence). V was cut by 4 bases and J by 1 base, with 11 bases left in between. This CDR3 is CASSPDIGSGANVLTF. DNA for the CDR3: TGTGCCAGCAGCCCAGATATAGGGTCTGGGGCCAACGTCCTGACTTTC.

This chain joins TRBV6-5 and TRBJ1-1, with D maybe TRBD1 (5 bases). Germline V gene data show CDR1 as MNHEY and CDR2 as SVGAGI. V was shortened by 5 bases and J by 2 bases, with 12 bases between the two germline ends. This CDR3 is built from 14 residues. The CDR3 protein is CASSRQRENTEAFF. DNA of the CDR3: TGTGCCAGCAGTCGACAGCGGGAAAACACTGAAGCTTTCTTT.

The chain carries TRBV2 and TRBJ1-4; D is uncertain. Trimming took 6 bases from V and 0 from J, leaving 8 bases between them. Germline CDR1 and CDR2: SNHLY and FYNNEI. The CDR3 consists of 14 residues. CDR3 sequence (DNA): TGTGCCAGCAGCTACGGGTCAACTAATGAAAAACTGTTTTTT. Translated: CASSYGSTNEKLFF.

The chain combines TRBV7-6 with TRBJ2-7, with D possibly matching TRBD1 (7 bases). CDR1 SGHVS and CDR2 FNYEAQ come from the germline V gene. The CDR3 is 18 residues long. V dropped 0 bases and J dropped 1 base, with 19 bases sitting between them. The CDR3 region has the DNA TGTGCCAGCAGCTTAGCGTGGAGGGGACAGCGAGGTTCCTACGAGCAGTACTTC. It codes for CASSLAWRGQRGSYEQYF. Looking up the rest from reference TRBV7-6 and TRBJ2-7 gives the full variable domain: GAGVSQSPRYKVTKRGQDVALRCDPISGHVSLYWYRQALGQGPEFLTYFNYEAQQDKSGLPNDRFSAERPEGSISTLTIQRTEQRDSAMYRCASSLAWRGQRGSYEQYFGPGTRLTVT.